This T cell receptor (beta chain) was sequenced for a study of shared T cell receptors in the human thymus. Repertoires were generated with immunoSEQ multiplex PCR, while TCRdb's copy carries only in-frame clones and drops some. Here the sample spans hundreds of thousands of clones, more than 75% being singletons. Trimming cost V 10 bases and J 5 bases, with 16 bases left between them. CDR3 length equals 14 residues. Per germline, CDR1 SGHNT and CDR2 YYREEE (reference sequence). This same sample was also taken into another study, of human thymus T cells. That paper notes: Obtained as resections during corrective heart surgery, the thymus tissue was then studied.

The sequence was obtained from a boy in the first two years of life with a congenital heart defect. The specimen sequenced was thymocytes. The J gene is TRBJ1-6, the V gene TRBV5-4; TRBD1 might be the D (5 bases). This chain's CDR3 is CASGTGEDNSPLHF. In nucleotides, the CDR3 is TGTGCCTCCGGGACGGGGGAAGATAATTCACCCCTCCACTTT.